The 21 T cell receptor beta chains below were found in one sample sequenced in a study of read filtering for tumor transcriptome and immune sequencing. The library was built from about 400 ng RNA with molecular barcoded adaptors for alpha/delta and beta/gamma chains. TCRdb re-called the reads through MiXCR, storing one row per CDR3 protein. The data hold 60,000 to 80,000 distinct CDR3 sequences, with over 11% observed a single time. Sequencing was carried out using a population of CD138-negative cells sorted from bone marrow. The receptors stem from a donor aged 40 or older with multiple myeloma.

The sample holds many counts of this clonotype. The chain is built from TRBV2 and TRBJ2-1; 11 nucleotides align to TRBD2. Germline V CDR1 and CDR2: SNHLY, FYNNEI. The trim removed 2 bases at V and 14 bases at J, leaving 8 bases unmatched. CDR3 length: 14 residues. CDR3 region: CASSEIAGGPSEFF. CDR3 in DNA: TGTGCCAGCAGTGAAATAGCGGGAGGGCCCTCTGAGTTCTTC.

Concerning this clonotype itself: At one end, the junction sequence differs from germline, possibly due to a read error. The chain joins TRBV6-2 or TRBV6-3 to TRBJ1-1; maybe TRBD1 (5 bases). From germline, CDR1 is MNHEY and CDR2 SVGEGT. The CDR3 is 17 amino acids. CDR3 sequence reads: CASSQPTFGETDTEAFF. The DNA of the CDR3 is TGTGCCAGCAGTCAGCCTACCTTTGGGGAGACGGACACCGAAGCTTTCTTT.

This clonotype was seen repeatedly, ten times or more. The chain carries TRBV6-2 or TRBV6-3 and TRBJ2-1; TRBD2 aligns across 7 bases. The J segment lost 12 bases and the V segment lost 1 base, leaving 3 bases of the junction unmatched. The CDR3 totals 12 residues. Per germline, CDR1 MNHEY and CDR2 SVGEGT. CDR3 sequence: CASSYLGGSQFF. The CDR3 bases are TGTGCCAGCAGTTACTTGGGAGGGTCGCAGTTCTTC.

This clonotype was counted ten times or more. The chain is built from TRBV25-1 and TRBJ1-2; TRBD1 matches 9 bases. J was trimmed by 8 bases and V by 4 bases; bases with no gene match: 5. Germline CDR1 is MGHDK and CDR2 is SYGVNS. The CDR3 is 13 residues long. CDR3 residues: CASSGTGAGGYTF. CDR3 in DNA: TGTGCCAGCAGTGGGACAGGGGCTGGCGGCTACACCTTC.

The chain is built from TRBV6-2 or TRBV6-3 and TRBJ2-5; 10 bases fit TRBD2. Germline-derived CDR1 and CDR2 are MNHEY and SVGEGT. This CDR3 has 18 amino acids. V lost 0 bases to trimming and J lost 2 bases; unmatched junction nucleotides: 9. The CDR3 DNA reads TGTGCCAGCAGTTACTCTTACTCGACTAGCGGGCGTCAAGAGACCCAGTACTTC. Protein product: CASSYSYSTSGRQETQYF.

This clonotype came up many times. This chain uses TRBV20-1 with TRBJ2-7, with 10 bases fitting TRBD1. The CDR3 sequence is 13 residues long. Trimming removed 6 bases from V and 5 bases from J; junction bases left unmatched: 7. CDR1 is DFQATT, CDR2 SNEGSKA, per germline (reference sequence). DNA for the CDR3: TGCAGTGCCGAGGACAGGGGGAGGAACGAGCAGTACTTC. Its translation: CSAEDRGRNEQYF.

This clonotype was recorded at least ten times. The rearrangement uses TRBV6-6 and TRBJ1-1, with 8 bases matching TRBD1. The germline CDR1 and CDR2 sequences are MNHNY and SVGAGI (reference sequence). The CDR3 extends over 15 amino acids. V trimming: 7 bases; J trimming: 5 bases; junction bases outside the gene matches: 12. CDR3 protein: CASTGTGQVGTEAFF. The CDR3 region has the DNA TGTGCCAGCACCGGGACAGGTCAGGTGGGGACTGAAGCTTTCTTT.

J is TRBJ1-1 and V is TRBV20-1; D not resolved. The V end lost 1 base, the J end lost 2 bases, and 2 bases lay between the germline ends. The CDR3 extends over 11 amino acids. The germline CDR1 and CDR2 sequences are DFQATT and SNEGSKA (reference sequence). CDR3 protein: CSARGNTEAFF. The CDR3 nucleotides are TGCAGTGCTAGAGGAAACACTGAAGCTTTCTTT.

This clonotype was found many times. The gene calls are TRBV25-1 and TRBJ2-1; 10 bases are a match to TRBD1. In germline, CDR1 is MGHDK, CDR2 SYGVNS. V dropped 6 bases and J dropped 4; count of bases not matched to a gene: 3. CDR3 size: 14 residues. This CDR3 reads CASRGQGTYNEQFF. In DNA, the CDR3 is TGTGCCAGCAGGGGACAGGGGACGTACAATGAGCAGTTCTTC.

This clonotype was recorded many times. J is TRBJ1-1 and V is TRBV3-1; possible D gene TRBD1, 6 bases. This CDR3 is 13 amino acids long. The V gene lost 1 base and the J gene lost 7 bases, with 10 bases spanning the gap. The germline V gene encodes CDR1 LGHDT and CDR2 YNNKEL (reference sequence). CDR3 bases: TGTGCCAGCAGCCAAGCTAGCAGGGGTGAAGCTTTCTTT. Amino acids: CASSQASRGEAFF.

The V gene is TRBV29-1, the J gene TRBJ2-7; 12 bases fit TRBD2. J was trimmed by 2 bases and V by 1 base; bases with no gene match: 0. From germline, CDR1 is SQVTM and CDR2 ANQGSEA. The CDR3 has 14 residues. CDR3 in amino acids: CSVEGTSGTYEQYF. The CDR3 coding sequence is TGCAGCGTTGAAGGGACTAGCGGGACCTACGAGCAGTACTTC.

This clonotype was counted at least ten times. The J gene is TRBJ2-3, the V gene TRBV28; the match to TRBD2 covers 7 bases. V shed 7 bases, J shed 3 bases, and the junction held 10 bases outside the gene matches. This CDR3 has 15 residues. Germline CDR1 reads MDHEN; CDR2 reads SYDVKM. For the CDR3, the DNA is TGTGCCAGCAATGGGCGGGAGAAAGGGACAGATACGCAGTATTTT. Protein: CASNGREKGTDTQYF.

This clonotype has at least ten counts. The genes are TRBV11-2 and TRBJ2-1; TRBD2 aligns across 11 bases. The germline CDR1 and CDR2 sequences are SGHAT and FQNNGV. This CDR3 region has 15 residues. After removal of 6 bases from V and 12 bases from J, the junction contained 13 bases not matched to a gene. CDR3 nucleotides: TGTGCCAGCAGATCGGTTCGGACTAGCGGGTTCTTGCAGTTCTTC. Protein product: CASRSVRTSGFLQFF. Looking up the rest from reference TRBV11-2 and TRBJ2-1 gives the full variable domain: EAGVAQSPRYKIIEKRQSVAFWCNPISGHATLYWYQQILGQGPKLLIQFQNNGVVDDSQLPKDRFSAERLKGVDSTLKIQPAKLEDSAVYLCASRSVRTSGFLQFFGPGTRLTVL.

This clonotype showed up just once. This chain joins TRBV7-9 and TRBJ2-4; TRBD1 matches 9 bases. V shed 2 bases, J shed 1 base, and the junction held 15 bases outside the gene matches. The CDR3 has 20 amino acids. The germline V gene has CDR1 SEHNR and CDR2 FQNEAQ (reference sequence). CDR3 bases: TGTGCCAGCAGCTTAACCACAGGGGGCATTTCAGCCCTTGCCAAAAACATTCAGTACTTC. Protein product: CASSLTTGGISALAKNIQYF.

This clonotype has ten or more counts. The rearrangement uses TRBV20-1 and TRBJ2-3; 10 nucleotides agree with TRBD2. J lost 2 bases, V lost 6 bases, and 11 bases had no gene match. The CDR3 extends over 16 amino acids. Per the germline V gene, CDR1 is DFQATT and CDR2 is SNEGSKA (reference sequence). This CDR3 reads CSANPLAGADTDTQYF. The DNA for the CDR3 is TGCAGTGCGAACCCCCTAGCGGGAGCGGACACAGATACGCAGTATTTT.

The chain couples TRBV20-1 to TRBJ2-6; D is unclear. The CDR3 contains 13 residues. CDR1 is DFQATT, CDR2 SNEGSKA, per germline (reference sequence). Trimming shortened V by 6 bases and J by 6 bases, and 12 bases separated the two germline ends. This CDR3 is CSATPLAANVLTF. CDR3 nucleotides: TGCAGTGCCACCCCACTCGCGGCCAACGTCCTGACTTTC.

In its sample, this clonotype was seen many times. The chain couples TRBV9 to TRBJ2-1; 8 bases fit TRBD2. The J segment lost 6 bases and the V segment lost 4 bases, leaving 9 bases of the junction unmatched. The germline CDR1 and CDR2 sequences are SGDLS and YYNGEE. CDR3 length: 15 residues. The CDR3 DNA follows: TGTGCCAGCAGCCCCCTACGGGAGGGCTTCAATGAGCAGTTCTTC. Translation: CASSPLREGFNEQFF.

This clonotype was detected a few times. This sequence joins TRBV10-1 and TRBJ2-5, with 12 bases identical to TRBD2. Looked up from germline, CDR1 is WNHNN and CDR2 is SYGVQD (reference sequence). Trimming took 6 bases from V and 4 from J; bases not matched to a gene: 3. The CDR3 sequence is 14 residues long. CDR3 nucleotides: TGCGCCAGCAGCTCGGGACTAGCGGGAGAGACCCAGTACTTC. Translation gives CASSSGLAGETQYF.

This clonotype was observed many times. The rearrangement uses TRBV20-1 and TRBJ2-4; TRBD1 is a possible D gene (6 bases). The length of the CDR3 is 14 residues. From germline, CDR1 is DFQATT and CDR2 SNEGSKA (reference sequence). V lost 5 bases, J lost 1 base, and 12 bases lay in between. DNA of the CDR3: TGCAGTGCTGGGGGCCGAGGGGCCAAAAACATTCAGTACTTC. Protein sequence: CSAGGRGAKNIQYF.

The rearrangement uses TRBV12-5 and TRBJ2-3; TRBD1 is a possible D gene (6 bases). Germline CDR1 reads LGHNT; CDR2 reads FRNRAP. V lost 3 bases and J 2 bases, leaving 9 bases between the germline ends. This CDR3 spans 14 amino acids. The CDR3 nucleotides are TGTGCTAGTGGTTTCCACAGGGTCACAGATACGCAGTATTTT. Translating it yields CASGFHRVTDTQYF.

This clonotype was detected only a few times. This sequence may be a read error, since a much larger clone differs from it by one base. No conserved phenylalanine or tryptophan is present at the end of the CDR3, so a read error is the likely explanation. The V call is TRBV27, the J call TRBJ1-1; D is ambiguous. This CDR3 has 13 amino acids. V was clipped by 1 base and J by 6 bases, with 9 bases between them. The germline V gene encodes CDR1 MNHEY and CDR2 SMNVEV (reference sequence). CDR3 nucleotides: TGTGCCAGCAGTTTATTGGGCAGACCTGAAGCTTTCCTT. As protein: CASSLLGRPEAFL.